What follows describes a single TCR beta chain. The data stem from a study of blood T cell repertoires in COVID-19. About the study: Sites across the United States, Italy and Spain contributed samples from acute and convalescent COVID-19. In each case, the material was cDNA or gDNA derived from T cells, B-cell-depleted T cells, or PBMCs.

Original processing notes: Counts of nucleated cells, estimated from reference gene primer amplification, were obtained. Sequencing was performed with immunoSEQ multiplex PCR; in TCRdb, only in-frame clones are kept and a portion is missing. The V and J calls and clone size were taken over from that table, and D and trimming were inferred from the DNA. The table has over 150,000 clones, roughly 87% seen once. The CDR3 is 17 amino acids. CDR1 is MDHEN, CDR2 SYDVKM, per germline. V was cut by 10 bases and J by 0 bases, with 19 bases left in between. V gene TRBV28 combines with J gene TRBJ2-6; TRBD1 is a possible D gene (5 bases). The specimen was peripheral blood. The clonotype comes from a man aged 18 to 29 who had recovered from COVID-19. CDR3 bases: TGTGCCACCGTTCGCAGGGCATCGTTCTCTGGGGCCAACGTCCTGACTTTC. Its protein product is CATVRRASFSGANVLTF. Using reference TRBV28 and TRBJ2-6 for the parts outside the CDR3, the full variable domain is DVKVTQSSRYLVKRTGEKVFLECVQDMDHENMFWYRQDPGLGLRLIYFSYDVKMKEKGDIPEGYSVSREKKERFSLILESASTNQTSMYLCATVRRASFSGANVLTFGAGSRLTVL.